This T cell receptor beta chain derives from a study of blood T cell repertoires in COVID-19. Looking at the study overall: Samples came from the United States, Italy and Spain, spanning acute and convalescent COVID-19.

The data were produced by immunoSEQ multiplex PCR, yet TCRdb's version contains in-frame clones alone and is incomplete. The sample contains fewer than 600,000 clones, 85% to 90% of which appear only once. Two negative PCRs, clearance, or symptom resolution had been documented for recovered Cohort 3 donors. J gave up 5 bases and V 6 bases, and 1 base lay outside the gene matches. Germline CDR1 MNHEY, CDR2 SVGAGI. This CDR3 contains 12 residues. The TCR sequence derives from a woman aged 35 to 49 who had recovered from COVID-19. This chain links TRBV6-5 with TRBJ2-3; TRBD1 agrees at 8 bases. Input material: PBMCs or T cells enriched from blood (not recorded which). The CDR3 DNA reads TGTGCCAGCAGGGGACAGGTAGATACGCAGTATTTT. This encodes CASRGQVDTQYF.